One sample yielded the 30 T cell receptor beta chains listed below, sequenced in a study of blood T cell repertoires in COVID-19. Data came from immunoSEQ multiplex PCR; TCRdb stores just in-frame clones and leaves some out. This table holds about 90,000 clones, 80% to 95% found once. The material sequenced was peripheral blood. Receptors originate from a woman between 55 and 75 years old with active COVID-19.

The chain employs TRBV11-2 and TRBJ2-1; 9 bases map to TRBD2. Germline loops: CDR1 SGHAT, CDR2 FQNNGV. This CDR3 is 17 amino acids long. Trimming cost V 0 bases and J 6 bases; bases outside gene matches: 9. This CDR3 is CASSLDDFAGGINEQFF. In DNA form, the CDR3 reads TGTGCCAGCAGCTTAGACGATTTCGCGGGGGGGATCAATGAGCAGTTCTTC.

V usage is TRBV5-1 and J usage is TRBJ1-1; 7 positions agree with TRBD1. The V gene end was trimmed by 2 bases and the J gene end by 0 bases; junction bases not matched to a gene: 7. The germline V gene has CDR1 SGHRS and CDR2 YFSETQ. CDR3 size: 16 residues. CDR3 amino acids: CASSFDRAPMNTEAFF. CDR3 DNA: TGCGCCAGCAGCTTTGACAGGGCACCCATGAACACTGAAGCTTTCTTT.

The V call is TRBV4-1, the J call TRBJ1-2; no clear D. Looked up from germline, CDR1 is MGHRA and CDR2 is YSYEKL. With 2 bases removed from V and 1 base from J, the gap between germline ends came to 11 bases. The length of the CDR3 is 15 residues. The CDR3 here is CASSQLGRNNYGYTF. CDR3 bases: TGCGCCAGCAGCCAATTGGGGAGAAATAACTATGGCTACACCTTC.

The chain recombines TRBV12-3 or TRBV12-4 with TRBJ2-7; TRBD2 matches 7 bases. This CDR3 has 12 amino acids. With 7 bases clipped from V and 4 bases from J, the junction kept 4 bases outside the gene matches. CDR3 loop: CASKGGKYEQYF. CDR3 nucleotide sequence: TGTGCCAGCAAGGGAGGGAAATACGAGCAGTACTTC.

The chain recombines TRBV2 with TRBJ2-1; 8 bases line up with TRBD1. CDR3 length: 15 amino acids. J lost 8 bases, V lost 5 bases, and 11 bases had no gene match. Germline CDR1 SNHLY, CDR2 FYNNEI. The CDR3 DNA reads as TGTGCCAGCAGTATCCCGGGACAGGCGGGCGATGAGCAGTTCTTC. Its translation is CASSIPGQAGDEQFF.

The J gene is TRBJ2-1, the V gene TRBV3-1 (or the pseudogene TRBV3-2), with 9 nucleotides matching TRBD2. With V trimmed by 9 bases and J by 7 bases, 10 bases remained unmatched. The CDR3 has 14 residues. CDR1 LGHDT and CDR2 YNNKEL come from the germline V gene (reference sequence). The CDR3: CASEAGGRRNEQFF. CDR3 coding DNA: TGTGCCAGTGAAGCGGGGGGCAGGCGGAATGAGCAGTTCTTC.

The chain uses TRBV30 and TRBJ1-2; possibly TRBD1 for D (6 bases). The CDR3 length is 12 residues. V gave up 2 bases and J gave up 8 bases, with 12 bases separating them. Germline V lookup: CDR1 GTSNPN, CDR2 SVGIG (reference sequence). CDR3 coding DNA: TGTGCCTGGAGTAGACAGGTGGGAGGCTACACCTTC. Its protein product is CAWSRQVGGYTF.

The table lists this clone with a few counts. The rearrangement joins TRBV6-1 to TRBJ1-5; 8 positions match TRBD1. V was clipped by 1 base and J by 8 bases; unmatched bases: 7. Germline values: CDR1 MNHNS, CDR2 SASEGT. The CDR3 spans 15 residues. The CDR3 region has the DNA TGTGCCAGCAGTGAAGTCGACAGGGGCCAGAAGCCCCAGCATTTT. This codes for CASSEVDRGQKPQHF.

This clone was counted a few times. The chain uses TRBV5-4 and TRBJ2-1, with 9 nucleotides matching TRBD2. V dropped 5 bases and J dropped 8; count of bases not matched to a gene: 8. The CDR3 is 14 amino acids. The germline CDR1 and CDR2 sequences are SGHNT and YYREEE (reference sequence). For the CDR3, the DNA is TGTGCCAGCAGGTTCCGACTAGCGGTTGATGAGCAGTTCTTC. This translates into CASRFRLAVDEQFF.

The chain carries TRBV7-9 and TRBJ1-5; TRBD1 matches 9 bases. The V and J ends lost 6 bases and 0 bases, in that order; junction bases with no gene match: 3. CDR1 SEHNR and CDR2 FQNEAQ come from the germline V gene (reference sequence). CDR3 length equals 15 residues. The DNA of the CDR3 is TGTGCCAGCAGTCCGACAGGGGGTAGCAATCAGCCCCAGCATTTT. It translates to CASSPTGGSNQPQHF.

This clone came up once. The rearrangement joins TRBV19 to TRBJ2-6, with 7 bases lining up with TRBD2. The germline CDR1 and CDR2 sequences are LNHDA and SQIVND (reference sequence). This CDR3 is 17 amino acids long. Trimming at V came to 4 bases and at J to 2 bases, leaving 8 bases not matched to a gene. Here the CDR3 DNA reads TGTGCCAGTAGTAACCCGGGGGGTGTAGCTGGGGCCAACGTCCTGACTTTC. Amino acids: CASSNPGGVAGANVLTF. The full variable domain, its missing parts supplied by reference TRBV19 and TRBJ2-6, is DGGITQSPKYLFRKEGQNVTLSCEQNLNHDAMYWYRQDPGQGLRLIYYSQIVNDFQKGDIAEGYSVSREKKESFPLTVTSAQKNPTAFYLCASSNPGGVAGANVLTFGAGSRLTVL.

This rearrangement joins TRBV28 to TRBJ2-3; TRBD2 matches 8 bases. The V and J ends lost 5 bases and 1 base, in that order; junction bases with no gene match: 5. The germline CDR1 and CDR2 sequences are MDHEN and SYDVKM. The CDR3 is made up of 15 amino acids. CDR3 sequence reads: CASSPGGGRTDTQYF. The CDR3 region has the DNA TGTGCCAGCAGTCCCGGGGGGGGACGCACAGATACGCAGTATTTT.

CDR3 sequence: CATIGDAEQYF. The CDR3 DNA sequence: TGTGCCACCATCGGAGACGCCGAGCAGTACTTC. The chain carries TRBV6-5 and TRBJ2-7; D not certain. V was pared by 10 bases and J by 6 bases, with 13 bases between. The germline gives CDR1 MNHEY, CDR2 SVGAGI. The CDR3 is made up of 11 amino acids.

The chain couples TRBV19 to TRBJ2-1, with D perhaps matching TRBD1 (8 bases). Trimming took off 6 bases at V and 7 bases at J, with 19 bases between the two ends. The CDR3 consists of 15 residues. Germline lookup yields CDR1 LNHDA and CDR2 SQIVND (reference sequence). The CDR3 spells CASRLGQGGRNEQFF. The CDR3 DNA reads TGTGCCAGTAGGCTCGGACAGGGAGGGCGGAATGAGCAGTTCTTC.

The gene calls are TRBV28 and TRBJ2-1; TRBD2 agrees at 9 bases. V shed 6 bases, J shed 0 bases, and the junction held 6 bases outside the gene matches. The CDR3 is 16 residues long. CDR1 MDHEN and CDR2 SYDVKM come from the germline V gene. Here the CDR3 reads CASRSYSGSSYNEQFF. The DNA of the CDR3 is TGTGCCAGCAGATCCTATAGCGGGAGCTCCTACAATGAGCAGTTCTTC.

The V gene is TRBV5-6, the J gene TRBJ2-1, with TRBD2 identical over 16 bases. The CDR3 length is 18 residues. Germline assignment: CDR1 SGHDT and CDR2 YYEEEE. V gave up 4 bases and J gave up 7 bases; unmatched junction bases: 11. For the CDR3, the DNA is TGTGCCAGCAGCCGTCCGGGACTAGCGGGGGGGCGTAAAAATGAGCAGTTCTTC. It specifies CASSRPGLAGGRKNEQFF.

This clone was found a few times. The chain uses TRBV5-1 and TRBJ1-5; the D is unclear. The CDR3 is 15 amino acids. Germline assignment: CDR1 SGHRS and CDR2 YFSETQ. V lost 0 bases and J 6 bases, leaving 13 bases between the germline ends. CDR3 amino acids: CASSLGPEVGQPQHF. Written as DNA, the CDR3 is TGCGCCAGCAGCTTGGGGCCCGAGGTGGGTCAGCCCCAGCATTTT.

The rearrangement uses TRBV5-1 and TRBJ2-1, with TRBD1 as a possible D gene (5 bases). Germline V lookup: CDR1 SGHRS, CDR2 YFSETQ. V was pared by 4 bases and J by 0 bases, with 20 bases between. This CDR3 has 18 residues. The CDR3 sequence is CASSLTQGTRSSYNEQFF. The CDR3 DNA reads TGCGCCAGCAGCCTGACCCAGGGTACAAGGAGCTCCTACAATGAGCAGTTCTTC.

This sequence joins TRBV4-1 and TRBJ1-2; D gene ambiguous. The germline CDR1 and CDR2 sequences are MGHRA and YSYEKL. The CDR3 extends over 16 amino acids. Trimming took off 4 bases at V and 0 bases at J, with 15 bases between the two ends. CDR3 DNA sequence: TGCGCCAGCAGCCGCGAGCGGGCAGCTCCTAACTATGGCTACACCTTC. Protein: CASSRERAAPNYGYTF.

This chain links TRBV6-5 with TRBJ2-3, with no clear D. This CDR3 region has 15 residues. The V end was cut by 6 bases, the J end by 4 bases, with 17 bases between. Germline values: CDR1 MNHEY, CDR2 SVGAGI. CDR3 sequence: CASSPRGASSDTQYF. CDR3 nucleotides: TGTGCCAGCAGCCCCCGAGGCGCCTCATCAGATACGCAGTATTTT.

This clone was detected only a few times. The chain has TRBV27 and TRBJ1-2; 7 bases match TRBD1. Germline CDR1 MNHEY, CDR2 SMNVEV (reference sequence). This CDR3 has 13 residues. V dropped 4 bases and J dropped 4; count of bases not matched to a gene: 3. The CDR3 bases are TGTGCCAGCAGTTCGACAGGGACCTATGGCTACACCTTC. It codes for CASSSTGTYGYTF.

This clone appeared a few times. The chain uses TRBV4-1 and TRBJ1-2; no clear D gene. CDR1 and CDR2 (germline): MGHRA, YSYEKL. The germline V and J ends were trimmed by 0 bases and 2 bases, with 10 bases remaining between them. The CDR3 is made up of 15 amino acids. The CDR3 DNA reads TGCGCCAGCAGCCAAGATGCTAATCAAAACTATGGCTACACCTTC. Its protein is CASSQDANQNYGYTF.

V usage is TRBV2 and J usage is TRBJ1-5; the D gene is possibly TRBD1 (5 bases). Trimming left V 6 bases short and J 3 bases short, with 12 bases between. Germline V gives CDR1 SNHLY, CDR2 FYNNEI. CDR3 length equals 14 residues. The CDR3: CASRSAGPNQPQHF. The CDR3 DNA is TGTGCCAGCAGATCGGCAGGGCCCAATCAGCCCCAGCATTTT.

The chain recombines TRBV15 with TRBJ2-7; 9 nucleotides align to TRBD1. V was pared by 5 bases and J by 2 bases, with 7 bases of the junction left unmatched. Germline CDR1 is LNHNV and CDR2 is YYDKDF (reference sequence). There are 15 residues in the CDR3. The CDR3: CATSGRTGDTYEQYF. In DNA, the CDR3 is TGTGCCACCAGCGGCCGGACAGGGGACACCTACGAGCAGTACTTC.

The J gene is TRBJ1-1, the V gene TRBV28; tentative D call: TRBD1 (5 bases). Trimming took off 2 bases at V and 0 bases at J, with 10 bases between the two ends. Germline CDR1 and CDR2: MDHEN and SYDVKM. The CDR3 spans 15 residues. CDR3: CASSLDSPMNTEAFF. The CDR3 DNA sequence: TGTGCCAGCAGTTTAGACAGTCCTATGAACACTGAAGCTTTCTTT.

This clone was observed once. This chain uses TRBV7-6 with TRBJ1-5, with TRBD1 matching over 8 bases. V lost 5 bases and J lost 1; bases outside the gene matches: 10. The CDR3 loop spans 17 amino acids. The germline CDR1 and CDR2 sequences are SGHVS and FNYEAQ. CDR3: CASSPSSGGESNQPQHF. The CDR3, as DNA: TGTGCCAGCAGCCCTTCTTCAGGGGGCGAGAGCAATCAGCCCCAGCATTTT. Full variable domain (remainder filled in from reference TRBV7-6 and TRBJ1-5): GAGVSQSPRYKVTKRGQDVALRCDPISGHVSLYWYRQALGQGPEFLTYFNYEAQQDKSGLPNDRFSAERPEGSISTLTIQRTEQRDSAMYRCASSPSSGGESNQPQHFGDGTRLSIL.

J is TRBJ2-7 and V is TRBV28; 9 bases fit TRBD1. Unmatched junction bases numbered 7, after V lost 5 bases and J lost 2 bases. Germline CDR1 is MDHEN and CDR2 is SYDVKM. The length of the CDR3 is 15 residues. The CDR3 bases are TGTGCCAGCAGTATTCCCGGGACAGGGACCTACGAGCAGTACTTC. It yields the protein CASSIPGTGTYEQYF.

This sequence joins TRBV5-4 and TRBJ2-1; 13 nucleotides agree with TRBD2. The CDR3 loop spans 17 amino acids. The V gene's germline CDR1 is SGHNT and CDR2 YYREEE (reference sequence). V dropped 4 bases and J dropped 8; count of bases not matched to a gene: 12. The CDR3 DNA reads TGTGCCAGCAGCCCGCCACTAGCGGGAGGGCCCGGCGATGAGCAGTTCTTC. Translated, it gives CASSPPLAGGPGDEQFF.

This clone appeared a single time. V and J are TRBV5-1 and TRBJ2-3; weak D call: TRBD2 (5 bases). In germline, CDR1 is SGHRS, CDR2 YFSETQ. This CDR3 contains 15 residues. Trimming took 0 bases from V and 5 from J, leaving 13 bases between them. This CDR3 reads CASSLASRVGDTQYF. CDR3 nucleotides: TGCGCCAGCAGCTTGGCTTCGCGGGTGGGAGATACGCAGTATTTT.

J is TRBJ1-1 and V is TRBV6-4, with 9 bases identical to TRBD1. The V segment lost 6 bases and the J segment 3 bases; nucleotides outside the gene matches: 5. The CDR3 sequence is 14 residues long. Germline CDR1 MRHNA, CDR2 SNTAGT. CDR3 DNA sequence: TGTGCCAGCAGAACGGGACAGGGAGACACTGAAGCTTTCTTT. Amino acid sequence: CASRTGQGDTEAFF.